This T cell receptor (beta chain) came from a study of CD8 T cells in Susac syndrome. TCR beta from blood CD8+ and CD4+ T cells was sequenced. Treatment-naive patients with stable or active relapsing-remitting disease served as multiple sclerosis controls. Random hexamers primed reverse transcription of 0.5 to 1 ug RNA. An immunoSEQ multiplex PCR amplified TCR beta CDR3 over 54 Vbeta and 13 Jbeta. MiXCR was run by TCRdb on the immunoSEQ multiplex PCR reads, yielding one entry per CDR3 protein. Of some 260,000 distinct CDR3 sequences listed, roughly 85% are singletons. From germline, CDR1 is SNHLY and CDR2 FYNNEI. V was shortened by 5 bases and J by 1 base, with 14 bases between the two germline ends. The CDR3 has 15 residues.

This sequence joins TRBV2 and TRBJ1-1; perhaps TRBD1 as D (5 bases). The sequence came from a human donor with multiple sclerosis. Sequencing used CD8+ T cells from PBMCs. The CDR3 protein is CASSTPRESNTEAFF. The CDR3 bases are TGTGCCAGCAGTACCCCCAGGGAGTCGAACACTGAAGCTTTCTTT.